One sample yielded the 20 T cell receptor beta chains listed below, sequenced in a study of blood T cell repertoires in COVID-19. Libraries were prepared by immunoSEQ multiplex PCR; TCRdb keeps only in-frame clonotypes and omits some of them. The table includes about 43,000 clones, 83% detected once. Sequenced material: peripheral blood. Receptors originate from a man at least 80 years old in a cohort sampled during active COVID-19.

The rearrangement joins TRBV5-6 to TRBJ1-3, with 11 positions matching TRBD1. This CDR3 has 16 amino acids. V gave up 0 bases and J gave up 3 bases; unmatched junction bases: 2. Germline CDR1 reads SGHDT; CDR2 reads YYEEEE. In DNA, the CDR3 is TGTGCCAGCAGCTTGGTCGGGACAGGGGGTGGAAACACCATATATTTT. Its translation is CASSLVGTGGGNTIYF.

The chain couples TRBV19 to TRBJ2-1; D is possibly TRBD1 (6 bases). This CDR3 is built from 15 residues. Germline V CDR1 and CDR2: LNHDA, SQIVND (reference sequence). The V end was cut by 4 bases, the J end by 2 bases, with 12 bases between. The CDR3 sequence is CASSTRDIPYNEQFF. The CDR3 DNA reads as TGTGCCAGTAGTACCCGGGACATCCCCTACAATGAGCAGTTCTTC.

The rearrangement uses TRBV11-2 and TRBJ1-1; perhaps TRBD1 as D (6 bases). This CDR3 is 15 amino acids long. Germline loops: CDR1 SGHAT, CDR2 FQNNGV. Trimming took 7 bases from V and 1 from J, leaving 16 bases between them. The CDR3 sequence is CASTNLGTPNTEAFF. CDR3 in DNA: TGTGCCAGCACGAACCTCGGGACACCGAACACTGAAGCTTTCTTT.

The chain combines TRBV11-2 with TRBJ1-2, with TRBD1 matching 8 bases. There are 13 residues in the CDR3. The germline V gene has CDR1 SGHAT and CDR2 FQNNGV. The junction had 2 bases not matched to a gene; V was cut back by 3 bases and J by 5 bases. CDR3 amino acids: CASSLDREYGYTF. CDR3 DNA sequence: TGTGCCAGCAGCTTGGACAGGGAGTATGGCTACACCTTC.

The V and J genes are TRBV4-1 and TRBJ2-1; the match to TRBD2 covers 13 bases. From germline, CDR1 is MGHRA and CDR2 YSYEKL. The CDR3 is 17 residues long. Trimming removed 3 bases from V and 8 bases from J; junction bases left unmatched: 10. The CDR3 DNA reads as TGCGCCAGCAGCCAGTTACCTAGGACTAGCGGGAGATATGAGCAGTTCTTC. Its protein is CASSQLPRTSGRYEQFF.

This rearrangement joins TRBV2 to TRBJ2-3, with a possible D match to TRBD1 (5 bases). This CDR3 has 14 residues. Trimming stripped 4 bases from V and 3 bases from J, with 11 bases between. Germline CDR1 and CDR2: SNHLY and FYNNEI. The CDR3 nucleotides are TGTGCCAGCAGTGTGCAGGGAAAGACAGATACGCAGTATTTT. Its translation: CASSVQGKTDTQYF.

V and J are TRBV11-1 and TRBJ2-7; D uncertain. Germline V CDR1 and CDR2: SGHAT, FQDESV (reference sequence). V shed 6 bases and J shed 0 bases, with 12 bases lying between them. The CDR3 contains 14 residues. CDR3 in amino acids: CASSTHEFSYEQYF. CDR3 DNA sequence: TGTGCCAGCAGTACACACGAATTCTCCTACGAGCAGTACTTC.

This rearrangement joins TRBV14 to TRBJ2-3, with D tentatively TRBD2 (6 bases). This CDR3 is 15 amino acids long. CDR1 and CDR2 (germline): SGHDN, FVKESK. V lost 4 bases to trimming and J lost 0 bases, with 11 bases between them. CDR3 in amino acids: CASSRYGGSTDTQYF. CDR3 nucleotide sequence: TGTGCCAGCAGCCGCTATGGGGGGAGCACAGATACGCAGTATTTT. Filled out from reference TRBV14 and TRBJ2-3, the complete variable domain reads EAGVTQFPSHSVIEKGQTVTLRCDPISGHDNLYWYRRVMGKEIKFLLHFVKESKQDESGMPNNRFLAERTGGTYSTLKVQPAELEDSGVYFCASSRYGGSTDTQYFGPGTRLTVL.

This clone has just one count. The genes are TRBV6-1 and TRBJ1-5, with TRBD1 as a possible D gene (6 bases). Trimming took 0 bases from V and 1 from J, leaving 10 bases between them. Germline-derived CDR1 and CDR2 are MNHNS and SASEGT. The CDR3 consists of 16 residues. The CDR3 coding sequence is TGTGCCAGCAGTGAAGCGAGGGGGGGAAGCAATCAGCCCCAGCATTTT. Translating gives CASSEARGGSNQPQHF.

The chain couples TRBV7-2 to TRBJ1-4; tentative D call: TRBD1 (5 bases). Per germline, CDR1 SGHTA and CDR2 FQGNSA. This CDR3 spans 16 amino acids. Trimming took 2 bases from V and 10 from J, leaving 20 bases between them. This CDR3 reads CASSLRGRGGVLKLFF. CDR3 nucleotides: TGTGCCAGCAGCTTAAGGGGCAGAGGCGGGGTGCTAAAACTGTTTTTT.

The rearrangement joins TRBV21-1 to TRBJ1-2; TRBD1 is the table's D call and was not checked against the DNA. TRBV21-1 is annotated as a pseudogene. The CDR3 totals 13 residues. CDR3 protein: CASSKGQFYGYTF. The CDR3 DNA is TGTGCCAGCAGCAAAGGACAGTTCTATGGCTACACCTTC.

The rearrangement joins TRBV3-1 (or the pseudogene TRBV3-2) to TRBJ1-1, with TRBD1 matching 8 bases. The CDR3 consists of 14 residues. J gave up 10 bases and V 4 bases, and 11 bases lay outside the gene matches. Germline V CDR1 and CDR2: LGHDT, YNNKEL (reference sequence). The CDR3 loop is CASSLRSRGLGAFF. For the CDR3, the DNA is TGTGCCAGCAGCCTCCGGAGCAGGGGGCTTGGAGCTTTCTTT.

V gene TRBV29-1 combines with J gene TRBJ2-7; 9 nucleotides agree with TRBD1. CDR3 length: 13 amino acids. The trim removed 4 bases at V and 3 bases at J, leaving 4 bases unmatched. Germline V lookup: CDR1 SQVTM, CDR2 ANQGSEA. The CDR3 region is CSVGGDRVYEQYF. CDR3 DNA sequence: TGCAGCGTTGGCGGGGACAGGGTCTACGAGCAGTACTTC.

The gene calls are TRBV5-1 and TRBJ2-7; a possible D gene is TRBD2 (6 bases). CDR3 length: 14 residues. V was pared by 0 bases and J by 4 bases, with 11 bases between. Germline V gene lookup returns CDR1 SGHRS and CDR2 YFSETQ. The CDR3: CASSLAGGLYEQYF. The CDR3 DNA sequence: TGCGCCAGCAGCTTGGCCGGGGGACTTTACGAGCAGTACTTC.

The rearrangement uses TRBV4-1 and TRBJ2-1, with 9 bases lining up with TRBD2. V gave up 3 bases and J gave up 4 bases; unmatched junction bases: 4. The CDR3 length is 15 residues. The germline V gene has CDR1 MGHRA and CDR2 YSYEKL. The CDR3 spells CASSQNSGGYNEQFF. The CDR3, as DNA: TGCGCCAGCAGCCAGAATAGCGGGGGTTACAATGAGCAGTTCTTC.

This sequence joins TRBV28 and TRBJ1-1; a possible D gene is TRBD1 (5 bases). This CDR3 contains 11 residues. The ends were cut back, 8 bases at V and 6 bases at J, with 10 bases in the middle. Germline V lookup: CDR1 MDHEN, CDR2 SYDVKM. CDR3 protein: CASRGEAEAFF. CDR3 coding DNA: TGTGCCAGCCGAGGGGAGGCTGAAGCTTTCTTT.

CDR3 nucleotides: TGTGCCAGTAGTAGCCAAGCGAGGGAGGGGACCTACGAGCAGTACTTC. Residues: CASSSQAREGTYEQYF. The chain combines TRBV19 with TRBJ2-7; 7 nucleotides line up with TRBD2. This CDR3 is built from 16 residues. Trimming removed 4 bases from V and 2 bases from J; junction bases left unmatched: 11. Looked up from germline, CDR1 is LNHDA and CDR2 is SQIVND (reference sequence).

The genes are TRBV3-1 (or the pseudogene TRBV3-2) and TRBJ2-3, with 10 positions matching TRBD2. The CDR3 is 14 amino acids. The V segment lost 0 bases and the J segment 12 bases; nucleotides outside the gene matches: 6. CDR1 and CDR2 (germline): LGHDT, YNNKEL (reference sequence). The CDR3 DNA follows: TGTGCCAGCAGCCAAGAGCTAGCGGGAGTTTTACAGTATTTT. Its translation is CASSQELAGVLQYF.

The chain is built from TRBV5-4 and TRBJ1-3, with a weak D call TRBD1 (6 bases). The ends were cut back, 0 bases at V and 0 bases at J, with 13 bases in the middle. In germline, CDR1 is SGHNT, CDR2 YYREEE (reference sequence). This CDR3 comprises 17 residues. The CDR3 reads CASSLGQGISSGNTIYF. The DNA for the CDR3 is TGTGCCAGCAGCTTGGGGCAGGGGATTAGCTCTGGAAACACCATATATTTT.

The rearrangement links TRBV5-4 to TRBJ2-6; D is possibly TRBD1 (6 bases). The CDR3 sequence is 15 residues long. Germline V gene sequence: CDR1 SGHNT, CDR2 YYREEE (reference sequence). The V gene lost 3 bases and the J gene lost 6 bases, with 13 bases spanning the gap. The CDR3 DNA sequence: TGTGCCAGCAGCTATCCAGGGGCCGTGGCCAACGTCCTGACTTTC. Protein sequence: CASSYPGAVANVLTF.